A selection of T cell receptor beta chains follows, all from one sample in a study of blood T cell repertoires in COVID-19. TCRdb's copy holds only in-frame clones and misses some; the assay was immunoSEQ multiplex PCR. The data show fewer than 350,000 clones, approximately 91% seen once. The sequenced sample was PBMCs or T cells enriched from blood (not recorded which). The receptors were gathered from a woman between 35 and 50 years old with acute COVID-19. The CDR3 runs from the conserved cysteine through the conserved F or W. A D gene is named only where the DNA matches it firmly. Clone size is stated in some rows and not others, as once, few, many or a class when expanded.

>17|TRBD2|TRBJ2-1|TRBV2|-
CASSDVGLAGGYNEQFF
TGTGCCAGCAGTGACGTGGGACTAGCGGGGGGGTACAATGAGCAGTTCTTC
>15|TRBD1|TRBJ2-5|TRBV4-3|-
CASSQDEDREETQYF
TGCGCCAGCAGCCAAGATGAGGACAGGGAAGAGACCCAGTACTTC
>17|TRBD2|TRBJ2-1|TRBV7-2|-
CASSLVASGGAYNEQFF
TGTGCCAGCAGCTTAGTGGCTAGCGGGGGGGCCTACAATGAGCAGTTCTTC
>17|TRBD2|TRBJ2-7|TRBV4-1|few
CASSNSGTSGRSGEQYF
TGCGCCAGCAGCAACTCCGGGACTAGCGGGAGATCGGGCGAGCAGTACTTC
>16|-|TRBJ1-6|TRBV4-2|few
CASSPAQGSYNSPLHF
TGTGCCAGCAGCCCGGCCCAGGGCTCCTATAATTCACCCCTCCACTTT
>13|-|TRBJ2-7|TRBV2|-
CASRWSGAYEQYF
TGTGCCAGCAGGTGGTCGGGAGCCTACGAGCAGTACTTC
>15|-|TRBJ1-4|TRBV19|-
CASSIKWGANEKLFF
TGTGCCAGTAGTATCAAGTGGGGGGCTAATGAAAAACTGTTTTTT
>12|-|TRBJ2-7|TRBV19|-
CASSMNTYEQYF
TGTGCCAGTAGTATGAACACCTACGAGCAGTACTTC
>13|-|TRBJ1-5|TRBV12-3/TRBV12-4|once
CASSFSGNQPQHF
TGTGCCAGCAGTTTCTCTGGCAATCAGCCCCAGCATTTT
>13|TRBD1|TRBJ1-1|TRBV6-5|-
CASQDRGVTEAFF
TGTGCCAGCCAGGACAGGGGCGTCACTGAAGCTTTCTTT